This entry lists 3 T cell receptor beta chains sequenced from one sample in a study of shared clonotypes between healthy human individuals. The protocol was immunoSEQ multiplex PCR, while the TCRdb copy is restricted to in-frame clones and leaves out a portion. The top ten clones hold 1.5% to 2% of a sample with hundreds of thousands of clones, about 80% of them seen once. Specimen: memory CD4+ T cells sorted from blood. Subset meaning: CD45RA-negative fraction. The receptors derive from a woman aged 25 to 45 in good health.

The V and J genes are TRBV18 and TRBJ1-4; D gene ambiguous. The CDR3 contains 15 residues. Germline CDR1 reads KGHSH; CDR2 reads LQKENI. V lost 2 bases to trimming and J lost 8 bases, with 15 bases between them. CDR3 loop: CASSPERVDLEKLFF. In nucleotides, the CDR3 is TGTGCCAGCTCACCAGAAAGGGTCGATCTCGAAAAACTGTTTTTT.

The genes are TRBV14 and TRBJ1-5; no firm D call. Trimming left V 0 bases short and J 5 bases short, with 11 bases between. Germline values: CDR1 SGHDN, CDR2 FVKESK. This CDR3 is 15 amino acids long. The CDR3 spells CASSQDQSDDQPQHF. In nucleotides, the CDR3 is TGTGCCAGCAGCCAAGATCAATCGGATGATCAGCCCCAGCATTTT.

The chain employs TRBV6-5 and TRBJ1-2; D call uncertain. With 2 bases removed from V and 7 bases from J, the gap between germline ends came to 11 bases. This CDR3 is built from 13 residues. Per germline, CDR1 MNHEY and CDR2 SVGAGI. DNA for the CDR3: TGTGCCAGCAGTTACAAGGGAACGGGTGGCTACACCTTC. As protein: CASSYKGTGGYTF.